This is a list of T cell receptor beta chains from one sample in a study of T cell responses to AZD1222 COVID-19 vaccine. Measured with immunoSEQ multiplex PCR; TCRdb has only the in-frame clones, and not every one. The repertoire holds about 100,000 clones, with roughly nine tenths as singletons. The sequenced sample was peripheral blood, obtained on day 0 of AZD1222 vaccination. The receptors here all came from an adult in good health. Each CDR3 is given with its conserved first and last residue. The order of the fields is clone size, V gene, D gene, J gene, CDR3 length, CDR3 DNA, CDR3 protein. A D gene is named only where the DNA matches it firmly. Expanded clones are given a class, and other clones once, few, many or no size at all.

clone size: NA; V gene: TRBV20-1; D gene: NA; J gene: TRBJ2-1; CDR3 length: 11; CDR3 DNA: TGCAGTGCAAAGACAGGACGATCGCAGTTCTTC; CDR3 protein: CSAKTGRSQFF
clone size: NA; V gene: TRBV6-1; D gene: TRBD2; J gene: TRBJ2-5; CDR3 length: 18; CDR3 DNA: TGTGCCAGCAGTGTAAGAGGGGTTTGGGGCGGGGGTCAAGAGACCCAGTACTTC; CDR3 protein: CASSVRGVWGGGQETQYF
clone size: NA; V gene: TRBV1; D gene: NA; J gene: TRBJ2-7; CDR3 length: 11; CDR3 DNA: TGCACCAGCAGGATAATATACGAGCAGTACTTC; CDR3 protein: CTSRIIYEQYF
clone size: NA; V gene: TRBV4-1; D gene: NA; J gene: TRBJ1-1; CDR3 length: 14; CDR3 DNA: TGCGCCAGCAGCGACCGGGCCTTAAACACTGAAGCTTTCTTT; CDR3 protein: CASSDRALNTEAFF
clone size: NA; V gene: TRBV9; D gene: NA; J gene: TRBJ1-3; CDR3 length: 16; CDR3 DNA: TGTGCCAGCAATGTGGGGGCGATTAACTCTGGAAACACCATATATTTT; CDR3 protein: CASNVGAINSGNTIYF
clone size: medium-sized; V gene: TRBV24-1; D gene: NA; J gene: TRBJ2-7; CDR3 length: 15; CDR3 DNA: TGTGCCACCAGTGATCCTCGAGGCAGAACCTACGAGCAGTACTTC; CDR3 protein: CATSDPRGRTYEQYF
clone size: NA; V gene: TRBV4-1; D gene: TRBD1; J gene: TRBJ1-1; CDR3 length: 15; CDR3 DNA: TGCGCCAGCAGCCAAGGAGACAGGGCGAACACTGAAGCTTTCTTT; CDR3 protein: CASSQGDRANTEAFF
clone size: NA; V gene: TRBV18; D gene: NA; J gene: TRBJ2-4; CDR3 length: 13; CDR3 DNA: TGTGCCAGCTCACCCACCAACCGCAACATTCAGTACTTC; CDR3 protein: CASSPTNRNIQYF
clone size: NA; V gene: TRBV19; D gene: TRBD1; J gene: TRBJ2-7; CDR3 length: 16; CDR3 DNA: TGTGCCAGTAGTATAGGAGGACAGGGGGACCTCGACGAGCAGTACTTC; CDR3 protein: CASSIGGQGDLDEQYF
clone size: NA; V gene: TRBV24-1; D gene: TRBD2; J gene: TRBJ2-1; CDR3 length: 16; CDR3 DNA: TGTGCCACCAGTGATTGGGTGGGAGGGTCCTACAATGAGCAGTTCTTC; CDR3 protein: CATSDWVGGSYNEQFF
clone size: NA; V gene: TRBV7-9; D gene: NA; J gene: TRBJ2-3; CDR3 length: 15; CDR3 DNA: TGTGCCAGCAGCTTAGGACAGATAAGCACAGATACGCAGTATTTT; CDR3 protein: CASSLGQISTDTQYF
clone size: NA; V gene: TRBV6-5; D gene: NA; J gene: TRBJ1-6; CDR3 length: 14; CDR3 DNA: TGTGCCAGCAGTTCCGTAAGGGGAATGTCACCCCTCCACTTT; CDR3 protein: CASSSVRGMSPLHF
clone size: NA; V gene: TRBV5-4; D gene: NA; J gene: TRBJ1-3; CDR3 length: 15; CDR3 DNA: TGTGCCAGCAGCTGGGGAAGCTTCTCTGGAAACACCATATATTTT; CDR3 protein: CASSWGSFSGNTIYF
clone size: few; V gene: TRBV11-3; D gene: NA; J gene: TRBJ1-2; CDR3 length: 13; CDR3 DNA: TGTGCCAGCAGCTTAGCACAGTCTGGGGGCTACACCTTC; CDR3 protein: CASSLAQSGGYTF
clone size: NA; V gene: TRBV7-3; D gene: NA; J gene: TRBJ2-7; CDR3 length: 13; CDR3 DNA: TGTGCCAGCAGCATCTTCAGGGGAAGCGAGCAGTACTTC; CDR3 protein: CASSIFRGSEQYF
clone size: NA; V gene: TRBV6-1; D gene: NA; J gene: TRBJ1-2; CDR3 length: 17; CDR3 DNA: TGTGCCAGCAGTGTTGCAGGGGTGGAGCAGGCTAACTATGGCTACACCTTC; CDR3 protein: CASSVAGVEQANYGYTF
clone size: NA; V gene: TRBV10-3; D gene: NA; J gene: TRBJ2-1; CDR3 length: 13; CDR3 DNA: TGTGCCATCAGAGGACAGATATACAATGAGCAGTTCTTC; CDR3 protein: CAIRGQIYNEQFF
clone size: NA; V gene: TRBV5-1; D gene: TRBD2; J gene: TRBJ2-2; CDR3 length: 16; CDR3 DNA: TGCGCCAGCAGCCCTGGGACTAGCGGACTCACCGGGGAGCTGTTTTTT; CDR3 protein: CASSPGTSGLTGELFF
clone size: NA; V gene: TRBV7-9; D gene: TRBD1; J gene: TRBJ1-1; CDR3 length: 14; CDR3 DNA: TGTGCCAGCAGACCGGACAGGGAAGGAGCTGAAGCTTTCTTT; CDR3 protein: CASRPDREGAEAFF
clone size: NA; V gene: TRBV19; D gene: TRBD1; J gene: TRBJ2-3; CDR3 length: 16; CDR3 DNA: TGTGCCAGTAGTCCTCCCGGGACAGGGCTAACCGATACGCAGTATTTT; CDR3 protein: CASSPPGTGLTDTQYF
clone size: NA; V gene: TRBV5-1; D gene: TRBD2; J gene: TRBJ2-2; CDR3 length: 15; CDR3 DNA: TGCGCCAGCAGCTTGGGCGGGAGCGACACCGGGGAGCTGTTTTTT; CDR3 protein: CASSLGGSDTGELFF
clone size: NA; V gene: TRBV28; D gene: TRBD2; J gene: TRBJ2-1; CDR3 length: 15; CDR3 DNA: TGTGCCAGCAGTCCAGCGGGAGGGCCCTACAATGAGCAGTTCTTC; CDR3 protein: CASSPAGGPYNEQFF
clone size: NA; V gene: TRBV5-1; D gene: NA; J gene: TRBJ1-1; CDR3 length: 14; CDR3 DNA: TGCGCCAGCAACCAACAGGGTACGAACACTGAAGCTTTCTTT; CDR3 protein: CASNQQGTNTEAFF
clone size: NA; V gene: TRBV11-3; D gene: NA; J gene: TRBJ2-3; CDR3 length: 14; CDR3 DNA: TGTGCCAGCAGCCAGGCAGGCCCGATAGATACGCAGTATTTT; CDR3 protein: CASSQAGPIDTQYF
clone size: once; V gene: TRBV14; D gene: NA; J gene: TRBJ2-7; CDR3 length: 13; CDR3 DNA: TGTGCCAGCAGCGTAGACAGAACCTACGAGCAGTACTTC; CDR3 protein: CASSVDRTYEQYF
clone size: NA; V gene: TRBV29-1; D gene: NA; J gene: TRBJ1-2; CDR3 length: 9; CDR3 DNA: TGCAGCGTTGACTATGGCTACACCTTC; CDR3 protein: CSVDYGYTF
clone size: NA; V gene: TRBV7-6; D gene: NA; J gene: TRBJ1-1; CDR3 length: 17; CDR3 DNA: TGTGCCAGCAGTTCGAATAAACAGGGATTTACGAACACTGAAGCTTTCTTT; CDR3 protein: CASSSNKQGFTNTEAFF
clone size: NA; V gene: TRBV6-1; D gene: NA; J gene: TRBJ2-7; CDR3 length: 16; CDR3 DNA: TGTGCCAGCAGTGGCCTTCGGGCACCGACGACCTACGAGCAGTACTTC; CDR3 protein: CASSGLRAPTTYEQYF
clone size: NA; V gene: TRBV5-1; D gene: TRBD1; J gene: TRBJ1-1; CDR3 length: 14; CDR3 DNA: TGCGCCAGCAGCTTACAGGGGATGAACACTGAAGCTTTCTTT; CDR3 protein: CASSLQGMNTEAFF
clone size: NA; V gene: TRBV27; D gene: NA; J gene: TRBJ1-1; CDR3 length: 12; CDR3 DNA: TGTGCCAGCATGTTGGGGAACACTGAAGCTTTCTTT; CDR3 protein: CASMLGNTEAFF
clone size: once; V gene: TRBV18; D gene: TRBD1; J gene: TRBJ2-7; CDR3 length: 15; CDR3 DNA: TGTGCCAGCTCACCCGGGACAGGAGCCTCCTACGAGCAGTACTTC; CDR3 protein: CASSPGTGASYEQYF
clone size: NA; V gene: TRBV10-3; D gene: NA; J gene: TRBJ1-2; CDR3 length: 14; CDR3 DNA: TGTGCCATCAGTGAGTCTATTACAGAGTATGGCTACACCTTC; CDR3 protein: CAISESITEYGYTF
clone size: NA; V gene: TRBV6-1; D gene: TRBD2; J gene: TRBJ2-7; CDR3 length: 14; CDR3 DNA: TGTGCCAGCAGTGAAAGCGGGGGGCAGGCCGAGCAGTACTTC; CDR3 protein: CASSESGGQAEQYF
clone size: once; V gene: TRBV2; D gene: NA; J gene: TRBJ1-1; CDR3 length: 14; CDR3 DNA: TGTGCCAGCAGGGACACGACGGACCCTAGGGAAGCTTTCTTT; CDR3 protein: CASRDTTDPREAFF
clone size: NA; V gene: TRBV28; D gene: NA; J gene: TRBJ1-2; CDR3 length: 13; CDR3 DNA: TGTGCCAGCAGTTCCTCGGGGGCGCGTGGCTACACCTTC; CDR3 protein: CASSSSGARGYTF
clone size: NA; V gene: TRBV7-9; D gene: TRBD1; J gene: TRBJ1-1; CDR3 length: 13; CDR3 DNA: TGTGCCAGCAGCCCCGACAGGGACACTGAAGCTTTCTTT; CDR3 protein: CASSPDRDTEAFF
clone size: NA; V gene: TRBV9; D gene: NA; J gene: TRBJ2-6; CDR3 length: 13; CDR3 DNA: TGTGCCAGCAGCACCCAGGTGGCCAACGTCCTGACTTTC; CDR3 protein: CASSTQVANVLTF
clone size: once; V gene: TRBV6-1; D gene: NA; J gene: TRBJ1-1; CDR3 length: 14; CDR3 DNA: TGTGCCAGCAGTGAACTCGGGAGGGACACTGAAGCTTTCTTT; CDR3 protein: CASSELGRDTEAFF
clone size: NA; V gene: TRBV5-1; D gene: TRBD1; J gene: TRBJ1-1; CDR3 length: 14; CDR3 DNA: TGCGCCAGCAGCCGTGGGACAGAGAACACTGAAGCTTTCTTT; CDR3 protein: CASSRGTENTEAFF
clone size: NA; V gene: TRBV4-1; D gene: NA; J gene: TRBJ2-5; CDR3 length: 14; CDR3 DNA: TGCGCCAGCAGCCAAGTGCCTAGAGGGGAGACCCAGTACTTC; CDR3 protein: CASSQVPRGETQYF
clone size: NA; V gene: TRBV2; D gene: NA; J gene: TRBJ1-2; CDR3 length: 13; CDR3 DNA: TGTGCCAGCAGCGGGGTAGCTAACTATGGCTACACCTTC; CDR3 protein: CASSGVANYGYTF
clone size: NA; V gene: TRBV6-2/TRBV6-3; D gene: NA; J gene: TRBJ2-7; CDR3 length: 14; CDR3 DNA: TGTGCCAGCAGTTACCCAGGGTCATTGTACGAGCAGTACTTC; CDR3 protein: CASSYPGSLYEQYF
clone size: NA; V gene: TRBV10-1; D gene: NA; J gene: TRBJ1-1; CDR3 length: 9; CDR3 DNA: TGCGCCAGCCGCACTGAAGCTTTCTTT; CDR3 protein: CASRTEAFF
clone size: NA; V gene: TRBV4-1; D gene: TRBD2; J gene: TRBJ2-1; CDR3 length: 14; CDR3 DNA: TGCGCCAGCAGCCCGGGACTAGCGGACAATGAGCAGTTCTTC; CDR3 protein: CASSPGLADNEQFF
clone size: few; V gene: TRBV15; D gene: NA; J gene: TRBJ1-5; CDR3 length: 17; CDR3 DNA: TGTGCCACCAGCAGAGAAAGCGCAGGGAGAAGCAATCAGCCCCAGCATTTT; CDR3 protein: CATSRESAGRSNQPQHF
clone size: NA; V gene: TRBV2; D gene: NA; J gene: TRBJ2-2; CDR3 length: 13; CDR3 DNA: TGTGCCAGCAGTGTCAGGGTTACCGGGGAGCTGTTTTTT; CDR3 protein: CASSVRVTGELFF
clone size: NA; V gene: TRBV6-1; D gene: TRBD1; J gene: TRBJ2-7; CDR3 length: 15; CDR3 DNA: TGTGCCAGCAGTGAAGGGGGGACAGGGGGAAACGAGCAGTACTTC; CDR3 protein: CASSEGGTGGNEQYF
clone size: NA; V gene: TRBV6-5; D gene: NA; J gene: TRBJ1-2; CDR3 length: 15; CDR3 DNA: TGTGCCAGCAGTTACCTCGGTGGCACCCGAGAGGGCTACACCTTC; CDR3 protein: CASSYLGGTREGYTF
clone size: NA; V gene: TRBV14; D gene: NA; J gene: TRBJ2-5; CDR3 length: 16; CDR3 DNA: TGTGCCAGCAGCCAAGATCGGAATGGACCCCAAGAGACCCAGTACTTC; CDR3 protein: CASSQDRNGPQETQYF
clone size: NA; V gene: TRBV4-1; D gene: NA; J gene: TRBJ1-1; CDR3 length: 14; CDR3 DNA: TGCGCCAGCAGCCTCTCCCCGGGAAACACTGAAGCTTTCTTT; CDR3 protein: CASSLSPGNTEAFF
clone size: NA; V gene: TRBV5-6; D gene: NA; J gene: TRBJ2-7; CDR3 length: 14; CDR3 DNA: TGTGCCAGCAGCTTTAGAGAGGGGGACTACGAGCAGTACTTC; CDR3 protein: CASSFREGDYEQYF
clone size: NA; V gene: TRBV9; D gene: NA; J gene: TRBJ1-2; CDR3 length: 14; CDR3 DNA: TGTGCCAGCAGCGCCGCAAACGGATACTATGGCTACACCTTC; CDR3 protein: CASSAANGYYGYTF
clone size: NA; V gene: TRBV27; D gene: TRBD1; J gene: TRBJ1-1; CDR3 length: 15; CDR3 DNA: TGTGCCAGCGAATCGGGGACAGGGGAGAACACTGAAGCTTTCTTT; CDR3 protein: CASESGTGENTEAFF
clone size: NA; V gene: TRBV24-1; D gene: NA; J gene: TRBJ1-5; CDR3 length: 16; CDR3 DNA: TGTGCCACCAGTTTTAGGGCGACCGAAAACGGTCAGCCCCAGCATTTT; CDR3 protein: CATSFRATENGQPQHF
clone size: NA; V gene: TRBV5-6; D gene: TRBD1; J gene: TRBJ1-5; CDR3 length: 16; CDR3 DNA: TGTGCCAGCAGCTTCAAGACAGGGGCTAGCAATCAGCCCCAGCATTTT; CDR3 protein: CASSFKTGASNQPQHF
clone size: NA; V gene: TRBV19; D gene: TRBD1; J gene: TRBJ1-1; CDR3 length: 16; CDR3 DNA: TGTGCCAGTAGTATCCAGGGGGCGCGGGTGGGCACTGAAGCTTTCTTT; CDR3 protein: CASSIQGARVGTEAFF
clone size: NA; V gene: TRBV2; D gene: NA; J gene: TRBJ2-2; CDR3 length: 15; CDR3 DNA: TGTGCCAGCAGTTTTTTGAGAAGAAACACCGGGGAGCTGTTTTTT; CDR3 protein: CASSFLRRNTGELFF